These T cell receptor beta chains were read from a single sample in a study of breast tumors, draining lymph nodes, adjacent tissues. TCRdb reprocessed the multiplex PCR reads via MiXCR and lists one record per CDR3 protein. The sample carries approximately 280,000 distinct CDR3 sequences, around 31% recorded once. The sequenced material came from axillary lymph node tissue. These receptors were obtained from a female donor with breast cancer. Some clones in this sample may be carry-over from other donors' samples. Each CDR3 is given with its conserved first and last residue. A D gene is named only where the DNA matches it firmly. Size is omitted from some rows. Given values are once, few, many or a class for expanded clones.

length,J,V,D,size,DNA,CDR3
19,TRBJ2-7,TRBV4-1,NA,many,TGCGCCAGCAGCCAAGATCTGGGTAGGCGACACGGCGGCTCCTACGAGCAGTACTTC,CASSQDLGRRHGGSYEQYF
15,TRBJ1-6,TRBV5-1,NA,many,TGCGCCAGCAGCTTGGCCTTGGGATTTAATTCACCCCTCCACTTT,CASSLALGFNSPLHF
14,TRBJ2-4,TRBV5-6,NA,many,TGTGCCAGCAGCGCCACTGGGGCGGGAAACATTCAGTACTTC,CASSATGAGNIQYF
16,TRBJ2-7,TRBV2,TRBD2,many,TGTGCCAGCAGCCTGAGTACTAGCGGGAAGGCCTACGAGCAGTACTTC,CASSLSTSGKAYEQYF
13,TRBJ1-5,TRBV25-1,NA,NA,TGTGCTAGTAAGGGGTCGGGGGATCAGCCCCAGCATTTT,CASKGSGDQPQHF
15,TRBJ1-5,TRBV15,NA,many,TGTGCCACCAGCAAGTTGGGGGGCAACAATCAGCCCCAGCATTTT,CATSKLGGNNQPQHF
12,TRBJ1-2,TRBV20-1,TRBD1,many,TGCAGTGCTAGCAAAAAACAGGGGTACTACACCTTC,CSASKKQGYYTF
16,TRBJ2-7,TRBV9,TRBD1,many,TGTGCCAGCAGCGTCTTGGACAGGGGGCCAACCTACGAGCAGTACTTC,CASSVLDRGPTYEQYF
14,TRBJ1-6,TRBV3-1,NA,many,TGTGCCAGCAGCCAAGACAGGGTGGTATCACCCCTCCACTTT,CASSQDRVVSPLHF
15,TRBJ2-1,TRBV3-1,TRBD1,NA,TGTGCCAGCAGCTTAGGGACAGGGGGCTACAATGAGCAGTCCTTC,CASSLGTGGYNEQSF
14,TRBJ2-3,TRBV9,NA,many,TGTGCCAGCAGCGTCAGAGCGAGCACAGATACGCAGTATTTT,CASSVRASTDTQYF
14,TRBJ2-7,TRBV19,NA,many,TGTGCCAGTAGTCCTCGGGTGAGTATCAACGAGCAGTACTTC,CASSPRVSINEQYF
13,TRBJ1-1,TRBV4-3,NA,NA,TGCGCCAGCAGCCTATTAGGGGGGACTGAAGCTTTCTTT,CASSLLGGTEAFF
16,TRBJ2-7,TRBV7-9,NA,many,TGTGCCAGCAGCTGGAGGAGTGTCGGGGAACGGGACGAGCAGTACTTC,CASSWRSVGERDEQYF
15,TRBJ2-1,TRBV19,NA,many,TGTGCCAGTAGGAGTAGGGGGGCGCCTTACAATGAGCAGTTCTTC,CASRSRGAPYNEQFF
13,TRBJ1-2,TRBV7-3,NA,many,TGTGCCAGCAGCTTAATGAGGGGTTATGGCTACACCTTC,CASSLMRGYGYTF
15,TRBJ2-7,TRBV9,TRBD1,many,TGTGCCAGCAGCGGCCGTTGGGACAGACTATACGAGCAGTACTTC,CASSGRWDRLYEQYF
16,TRBJ2-3,TRBV5-8,NA,many,TGTGCCAGCAGCTTTTACCGGGGGCCTGTCACAGATACGCAGTATTTT,CASSFYRGPVTDTQYF
17,TRBJ2-5,TRBV11-1,TRBD2,many,TGTGCCAGCGGTTCGGGGGTGAGCGGGAGATCTAGCGAGACCCAGTACTTC,CASGSGVSGRSSETQYF
11,TRBJ2-7,TRBV5-6,NA,NA,TGTGCCAGCGGCCTAGCCTACGAGCAGTACTTC,CASGLAYEQYF
15,TRBJ2-7,TRBV6-1,NA,many,TGTGCCAGCAGTGAGGCGGCAGGATTACTGTACGAGCAGTACTTC,CASSEAAGLLYEQYF
14,TRBJ2-7,TRBV6-6,TRBD1,many,TGTGCCAGCAGTAAATCGGGACAGAACTACGAGCAGTACTTC,CASSKSGQNYEQYF
16,TRBJ2-2,TRBV5-6,NA,many,TGTGCCAGCAGCTTAACAGGCCAGCTGTACACCGGGGAGCTGTTTTTT,CASSLTGQLYTGELFF
12,TRBJ2-3,TRBV10-1,NA,few,TGCGACAGCAGTGCTGAGGCAGATACGCAGTATTTT,CDSSAEADTQYF
12,TRBJ2-7,TRBV11-2,TRBD2,many,TGTGCCAGCAGGGGCGGGAGGGGTGAGCAGTACTTC,CASRGGRGEQYF
11,TRBJ2-1,TRBV20-1,TRBD1,many,TGCAGTGCTTACAGGGGGAATGAGCAGTTCTTC,CSAYRGNEQFF
15,TRBJ2-3,TRBV4-3,NA,NA,TGCGCCAGCAGCCAGGGGGCTATCCGCACAGATACGCAGTATTTT,CASSQGAIRTDTQYF